Listed below are T cell receptor beta chains from one sample, sequenced in a study of T cells in Graves' hyperthyroidism and ophthalmopathy. TCRdb called the multiplex PCR reads again in MiXCR, with one record for every CDR3 protein. The sample shows about 380,000 distinct CDR3 sequences, about 18% of them seen only once. The specimen sequenced was blood. These receptors all come from a man aged 18 to 30 with Graves' ophthalmopathy. CDR3s include the opening cysteine and the closing phenylalanine or tryptophan. D genes are given only for firm matches. Clone size is given for some rows only: seen once, a few or many times, or a class if the clone is expanded.

cdr3_nt	cdr3_aa	v_call	j_call	d_call	clone_size	cdr3_length
TGTGCCAGCAGTACGAGGGGGCAGGGCAATCAGCCCCAGCATTTT	CASSTRGQGNQPQHF	TRBV27	TRBJ1-5	TRBD1	many	15
TGTGCCAGCGGAGATGGGGGGCTGGTCTACGAGCAGTACTTC	CASGDGGLVYEQYF	TRBV27	TRBJ2-7	-	few	14
TGCGCCAGCAGCTTACGACTAGCGGCCTACAATGAGCAGTTCTTC	CASSLRLAAYNEQFF	TRBV10-2	TRBJ2-1	TRBD2	-	15
TGTGCCAGCAGCTTCTTAACAGCCCATAGCAATCAGCCCCAGCATTTT	CASSFLTAHSNQPQHF	TRBV6-7	TRBJ1-5	-	few	16
TGTGCCAGCAGCCCTGCTGGGGTTAGCACAGGTACGCAGTATTTT	CASSPAGVSTGTQYF	TRBV7-3	TRBJ2-3	-	-	15
TGCAGTGCTCCGGACACCTACGAGCAGTACTTC	CSAPDTYEQYF	TRBV20-1	TRBJ2-7	-	many	11
TGCAGCGGCACCGGGACTAGGCACGGGGAGCTGTTTTTT	CSGTGTRHGELFF	TRBV29-1	TRBJ2-2	TRBD2	-	13
TGTGCCAGCAGCCTACATCCGGACAGGGGAGCCTACGAGCAGTACTTC	CASSLHPDRGAYEQYF	TRBV5-6	TRBJ2-7	TRBD1	few	16
TGTGCCAGCAGCCCAGGACAGATTTCCTACGAGCGGTACTTC	CASSPGQISYERYF	TRBV6-2/TRBV6-3	TRBJ2-7	-	-	14
TGTGCCAGCAGTCGACAGGCCTCTAATGAAAAACTGTTTTTT	CASSRQASNEKLFF	TRBV7-6	TRBJ1-4	-	-	14
TGTGCCAGCAGTTACTCCAGGGGGTCCCATGGCTACACCTTC	CASSYSRGSHGYTF	TRBV6-5	TRBJ1-2	TRBD1	many	14
TGTGCCAGCAGCTTGGGCGGGGGGCCGGGGCAAGAGACCCAGTACTTC	CASSLGGGPGQETQYF	TRBV7-2	TRBJ2-5	TRBD2	-	16
TGTGCCAGCAGTGTAGACGAGGGCACTGAAGCTTTCTTT	CASSVDEGTEAFF	TRBV2	TRBJ1-1	-	many	13
TGTGCCAGCAGTTACGACATACGCTCCTATAGTTCACCCCTCCACTTT	CASSYDIRSYSSPLHF	TRBV6-5	TRBJ1-6	-	few	16
TGCGCCAGCAGCCAAAGCCCCGCACAGGGGGTCTACAATGAGCAGTTCTTC	CASSQSPAQGVYNEQFF	TRBV4-1	TRBJ2-1	TRBD1	-	17
TGTGCCAGCCAAGAACCAGGGGGCGCGGACATTCAGTACTTC	CASQEPGGADIQYF	TRBV6-2/TRBV6-3	TRBJ2-4	TRBD1	-	14
TGTGCCAGCAGCCGACGGGCGGGGGACTCCTACGAGCAGTACTTC	CASSRRAGDSYEQYF	TRBV11-3	TRBJ2-7	TRBD2	many	15
TGCGCCAGCAGCTTCAAAGGGGATGATGAAAAACTGTTTTTT	CASSFKGDDEKLFF	TRBV5-1	TRBJ1-4	-	many	14
TGTGCCAGCAGTCCCCATATAGCGGGGTACAGAGATACGCAGTATTTT	CASSPHIAGYRDTQYF	TRBV28	TRBJ2-3	TRBD2	-	16
TGTGCCAGCACGGGAAGGGAGGGTCAGCCCCAGCATTTT	CASTGREGQPQHF	TRBV6-2/TRBV6-3	TRBJ1-5	-	once	13
TGTGCGAGTGGCGCCGCCCCTGAAGCTTTCTTT	CASGAAPEAFF	TRBV7-9	TRBJ1-1	-	many	11
TGCGCCAGCAGCCAGCCAGCGGGGGGGCCCTCCTACAATGAGCAGTTCTTC	CASSQPAGGPSYNEQFF	TRBV4-1	TRBJ2-1	TRBD2	few	17
TGCAGTGCTAGAGATACGCGGGCCACTAATGAAAAACTGTTTTTT	CSARDTRATNEKLFF	TRBV20-1	TRBJ1-4	-	-	15
TGTGCCATCAGACGACAGGGGGCTTCTGATCAGCCCCAGCATTTT	CAIRRQGASDQPQHF	TRBV10-3	TRBJ1-5	TRBD1	-	15
TGTGCCAGCACTAGTGCAGGGATGAACACTGAAGCTTTCTTT	CASTSAGMNTEAFF	TRBV6-1	TRBJ1-1	-	-	14
TGTGCCAGCTCACCAGGGAGAGATACTGAAGCTTTCTTT	CASSPGRDTEAFF	TRBV18	TRBJ1-1	-	many	13
TGTGCCAGCAGCTTAGGATTACGCCTCCTCCACTTT	CASSLGLRLLHF	TRBV7-2	TRBJ1-6	-	many	12
TGTGCCAGCAGTTCCCCCCCCGGGGAGGGGGGACCCAGCAATCAGCCCCAGCATTTT	CASSSPPGEGGPSNQPQHF	TRBV28	TRBJ1-5	-	few	19
TGTGCCAGCAGCACCGGGATACACAACTATGGCTACACCTTC	CASSTGIHNYGYTF	TRBV12-3/TRBV12-4	TRBJ1-2	-	many	14
TGCAGTGCCGAACCGGGACAGGCGGCATACACTGAAGCTTTCTTT	CSAEPGQAAYTEAFF	TRBV20-1	TRBJ1-1	TRBD1	many	15
TGTGCCAGCAGCTTAGATAATGGCGGCTATTCTTCTGAAGCTTTCTTT	CASSLDNGGYSSEAFF	TRBV7-3	TRBJ1-1	-	few	16
TGTGCCAGCAGCGGCCTAACTAGCGGGGGAAACACCGGGGAGCTGTTTTTT	CASSGLTSGGNTGELFF	TRBV9	TRBJ2-2	TRBD2	-	17
TGTGCCAGCAGCTTCGCCACACTCTCCTACGAGCAGTACTTC	CASSFATLSYEQYF	TRBV7-9	TRBJ2-7	-	many	14
TGTGCCAGTACCCATACAGGGAAGGCAAAGGGTGAAAAACTGTTTTTT	CASTHTGKAKGEKLFF	TRBV19	TRBJ1-4	-	few	16
TGTGCCAGCAGTTACCCCCTCCGGGACAGTAACAATCAGCCCCAGCATTTT	CASSYPLRDSNNQPQHF	TRBV6-2/TRBV6-3	TRBJ1-5	TRBD1	many	17
TGTGCCAGCGCCCAGTGGGGGACGAGCGAAACTGAAGCTTTCTTT	CASAQWGTSETEAFF	TRBV6-1	TRBJ1-1	-	-	15
TGTGCCAGCAGCCCGCAGGGATCCGGTGAGCAGTTCTTC	CASSPQGSGEQFF	TRBV7-3	TRBJ2-1	-	many	13
TGTGCCAGCAGCGCCGAGGGGACAGGGGGAAACACCATATATTTT	CASSAEGTGGNTIYF	TRBV9	TRBJ1-3	TRBD1	-	15
TGTGCCAGCAGCGCGACAGATAGCAATCAGCCCCAGCATTTT	CASSATDSNQPQHF	TRBV7-8	TRBJ1-5	-	many	14
TGTGCCAGCAGTTCCACAGGGGGCGGGGATGAGCAGTTCTTC	CASSSTGGGDEQFF	TRBV6-1	TRBJ2-1	TRBD1	many	14
TGTGCCAGCAGCCCCCCTGGCGAGATTACGCAGTATTTT	CASSPPGEITQYF	TRBV11-2	TRBJ2-3	-	few	13
TGTGCCAGCAGCTCTCTCCAGACTAGGGAGCAGTACTTC	CASSSLQTREQYF	TRBV6-1	TRBJ2-7	-	-	13
TGTGCCAGCAGCCCCATCGGCCATCCAAACAGGTCCCCCTCCTACGAGCAGTACTTC	CASSPIGHPNRSPSYEQYF	TRBV7-9	TRBJ2-7	-	many	19
TGTGCCAGCAGCCAAGGCCATTCATACGAGCAGTACTTC	CASSQGHSYEQYF	TRBV14	TRBJ2-7	-	-	13
TGTGCCAGCAGTTTGGGTGGTAATGAAAAACTGTTTTTT	CASSLGGNEKLFF	TRBV12-3/TRBV12-4	TRBJ1-4	-	many	13
TGTGCCAGCAGCTATGAGGGGGCTGAGACCCAGTACTTC	CASSYEGAETQYF	TRBV11-1	TRBJ2-5	TRBD1	many	13
TGTGCCAGCAGGCCGAACACCGGGGAGCTGTTTTTT	CASRPNTGELFF	TRBV3-1	TRBJ2-2	-	many	12
TGTGCCAGCAGTTTATTCGGCGGCTCCTACGAGCAGTACTTC	CASSLFGGSYEQYF	TRBV27	TRBJ2-7	-	many	14
TGTGCCAGCAGAAGTCTAGCGGGGGGGCCTCATGAGCAGTTCTTC	CASRSLAGGPHEQFF	TRBV6-1	TRBJ2-1	TRBD2	many	15
TGTGCCAGCAGTGCGGCCAGCTCCTATAATTCACCCCTCCACTTT	CASSAASSYNSPLHF	TRBV2	TRBJ1-6	-	many	15
TGCAGTGCTAGAGATCTCAGCGGGGGGACAGAGACCCAGTACTTC	CSARDLSGGTETQYF	TRBV20-1	TRBJ2-5	TRBD2	few	15
TGCAGTGCCGTGAGGACGATCCAAGAGACCCAGTACTTC	CSAVRTIQETQYF	TRBV20-1	TRBJ2-5	-	many	13
TGCGCCAGCAGCCTGAGGACAGTTGTAACCTACGAGCAGTACTTC	CASSLRTVVTYEQYF	TRBV4-1	TRBJ2-7	-	-	15
TGCGCCAGCAGCTCACAACAGGGTAGTGGGGAAAAACTGTTTTTT	CASSSQQGSGEKLFF	TRBV5-1	TRBJ1-4	-	many	15